The entry that follows covers one T cell receptor beta chain sequence. The data belong to a study of patients and donors after allogeneic stem cell transplantation. TCRdb redid the calling of the RT-PCR reads with MiXCR, one entry per CDR3 protein. Of some 90,000 distinct CDR3 sequences in the sample, around 49% are singletons; the top ten hold 61%. This receptor was identified in a human donor who was either an allogeneic HSCT recipient or a stem cell or donor lymphocyte infusion donor (not recorded which). It is not recorded whose cells these are; they may come from a transplant donor. The sample comprised blood, either unsorted or a sorted T cell fraction (not recorded which).

The CDR3 region is CASSFLQGYEQYF. CDR3 DNA: TGTGCCAGCAGCTTCTTACAGGGCTACGAGCAGTACTTC. The rearrangement links TRBV5-6 to TRBJ2-7; possible D gene TRBD1, 6 bases. Trimming removed 2 bases from V and 3 bases from J, with 9 bases in between. Germline V CDR1 and CDR2: SGHDT, YYEEEE. The CDR3 consists of 13 residues.